The entry that follows covers one T cell receptor (beta chain) sequence. No antigen is known for it. Per-base qualities were not stored, and no clone one base away is much larger. These data come from a study of shared clonotypes between healthy human individuals (dated by TCRdb to 2018 to 2021). The study in broad terms: A couple of women and three men aged 18 to 49 years were included in the cohort. To estimate repertoire size and how much clonotype sharing occurs between individuals, the study deeply sequenced the blood TCR repertoires of five healthy adults. To increase sequencing depth and limit assay-specific biases, different laboratories used diverse techniques to prepare libraries and sequence TCR repertoires. Per donor, leukapheresis produced somewhere between about 0.9 and 9 billion PBMCs.

Using the deep immunoSEQ assay, TCR CDR3 regions were amplified from genomic DNA by multiplex PCR. For each cell subset, the extracted genomic DNA was distributed evenly across all wells of several immunoSEQ 96-well plates, and each plate served as one replicate. Each replicate PCR for unsorted PBMC received about 300 ng genomic DNA, equal to tens of thousands of T cell genomes. Unsorted PBMC genomic DNA was sequenced across ten immunoSEQ deep assay plates. Purified libraries were measured with a Qubit 3.0 fluorometer, size-checked on a Bioanalyzer 2100, and measured again with the KAPA Library Quantification kit. A separate single-read 150-cycle Illumina NextSeq 550 flow cell was used to sequence each immunoSEQ 96-well plate. Under the source paper's analysis protocol: Because only junctional sequences without quality scores were contained in the immunoSEQ output, filtering matching that applied to full-length reads could not be performed. To assign V/J genes and CDR3, sequences were annotated against IMGT germline references using PyIR, a Python wrapper for IgBLAST v1.9. Reads with weak V/J assignments (E-value above 1e-6), missing CDR3, stop codons, out-of-frame junctions, or ambiguous translated residues were removed. V3J clonotypes were defined as sequences sharing the same inferred V gene, J gene, and CDR3 amino acid sequence. The percentage overlap between two repertoires was calculated by dividing the number of shared unique clonotypes by the size of the smaller repertoire. Repertoire richness was assessed with RTK rarefaction, the Chao1 estimator, and Recon v2.1 estimates of unobserved clonotypes. TCRdb re-hosts the immuneACCESS table, in-frame sequences only. Its copies lack some clones; in the studies checked, an unresolved V gene accounts for under half of them, and the cause for the rest is not known. V and J calls and clone size are those listed in that table; D and trimming were worked out from the DNA. Here the sample has about 530,000 clones; about 80% occur a single time. Together, the top ten hold around 13% of the sample.

Measured from the cysteine to the phenylalanine, the CDR3 is 14 residues long. Just the 42-base CDR3 DNA is kept, in frame starting at base 1. V is cut back by 6 bases and J by 5 bases, with 7 bases in the junction unmatched. Per the germline V gene, MNHEY is the CDR1 and SVGAGI is the CDR2. Beyond this particular receptor, the publication reports: The small number of donors limited the genetic and exposure-history diversity represented. Sampling was restricted to blood, and TCR repertoires in tissue are likely to differ from TCR repertoires in blood. Pairwise subsampling led to the expectation that sequencing depth would affect the degree of clonotype sharing among donors.

Healthy HIV-negative adults with no recently reported acute infections or vaccinations were included as donors. Every donor was a Caucasian adult living in Nashville, Tennessee, USA. For unsorted samples, some 90 million PBMCs were counted, and genomic DNA was extracted using the QIAamp DNA Blood Mini kit. After blood collection by leukapheresis, PBMCs were isolated using Ficoll-Histopaque density gradient centrifugation and then cryopreserved in the vapor phase of liquid nitrogen. Sequencing input: PBMCs. The sequence is built from TRBV6-5 and TRBJ2-7, and 10 bases in between align with TRBD1. This TCR was sampled from a woman between 35 and 50 years old in good health. Some clones in this sample may be carry-over from other donors' samples. The CDR3 protein is CASSLGQGFHEQYF. The base sequence is TGTGCCAGCAGCCTGGGACAGGGGTTCCACGAGCAGTACTTC.